Sequencing of this T cell receptor (beta chain) was carried out in a study of blood T cell repertoires in COVID-19. Germline loops: CDR1 SQVTM, CDR2 ANQGSEA. This CDR3 is 13 amino acids long. V lost 4 bases and J lost 0; bases outside the gene matches: 0. In the study's own analysis: Amplification with reference gene primers provided the estimates of nucleated cell counts. This table comes from immunoSEQ multiplex PCR, and its TCRdb copy is limited to in-frame clones, with some not included. From that table come the V and J calls and clone size; the DNA was used to work out D and trimming. Of hundreds of thousands of clones listed, over 70% are singletons.

The V and J genes are TRBV29-1 and TRBJ1-3, with 7 positions matching TRBD1. The sequencing input was peripheral blood. This clonotype originated in a woman in her 50s with acute or convalescent COVID-19. The CDR3 here is CSVGQGSGNTIYF. CDR3 sequence (DNA): TGCAGCGTTGGACAGGGCTCTGGAAACACCATATATTTT.